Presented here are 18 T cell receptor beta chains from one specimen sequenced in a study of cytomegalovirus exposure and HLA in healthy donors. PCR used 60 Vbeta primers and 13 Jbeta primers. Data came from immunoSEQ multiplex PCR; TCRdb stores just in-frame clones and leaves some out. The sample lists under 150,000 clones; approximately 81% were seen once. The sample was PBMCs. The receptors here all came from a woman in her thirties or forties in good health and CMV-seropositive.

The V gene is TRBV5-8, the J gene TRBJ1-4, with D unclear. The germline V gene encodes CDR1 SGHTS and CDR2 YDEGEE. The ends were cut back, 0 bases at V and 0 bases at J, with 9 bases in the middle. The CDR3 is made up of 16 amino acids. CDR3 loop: CASSLVRRATNEKLFF. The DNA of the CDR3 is TGTGCCAGCAGCTTGGTAAGACGGGCAACTAATGAAAAACTGTTTTTT.

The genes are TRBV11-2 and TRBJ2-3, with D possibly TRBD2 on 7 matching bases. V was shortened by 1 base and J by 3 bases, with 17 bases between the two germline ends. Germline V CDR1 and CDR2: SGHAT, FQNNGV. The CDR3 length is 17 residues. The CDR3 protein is CASSLGLGGRRTDTQYF. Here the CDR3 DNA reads TGTGCCAGCAGCTTAGGGTTGGGGGGGCGAAGGACAGATACGCAGTATTTT. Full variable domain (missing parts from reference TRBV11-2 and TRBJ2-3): EAGVAQSPRYKIIEKRQSVAFWCNPISGHATLYWYQQILGQGPKLLIQFQNNGVVDDSQLPKDRFSAERLKGVDSTLKIQPAKLEDSAVYLCASSLGLGGRRTDTQYFGPGTRLTVL.

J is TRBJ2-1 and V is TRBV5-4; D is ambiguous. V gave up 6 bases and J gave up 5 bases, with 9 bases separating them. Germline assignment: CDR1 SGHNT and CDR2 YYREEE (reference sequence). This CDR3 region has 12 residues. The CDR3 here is CASNYNNNEQFF. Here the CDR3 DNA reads TGTGCCAGCAACTATAATAACAATGAGCAGTTCTTC. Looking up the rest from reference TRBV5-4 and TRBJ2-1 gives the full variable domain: ETGVTQSPTHLIKTRGQQVTLRCSSQSGHNTVSWYQQALGQGPQFIFQYYREEENGRGNFPPRFSGLQFPNYSSELNVNALELDDSALYLCASNYNNNEQFFGPGTRLTVL.

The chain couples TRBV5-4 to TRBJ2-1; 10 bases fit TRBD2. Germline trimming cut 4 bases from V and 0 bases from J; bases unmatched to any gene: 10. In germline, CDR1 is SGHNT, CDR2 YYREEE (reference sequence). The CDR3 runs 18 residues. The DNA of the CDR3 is TGTGCCAGCAGCCCCGAACTAGCGGGGCCTCGCTCCTACAATGAGCAGTTCTTC. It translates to CASSPELAGPRSYNEQFF.

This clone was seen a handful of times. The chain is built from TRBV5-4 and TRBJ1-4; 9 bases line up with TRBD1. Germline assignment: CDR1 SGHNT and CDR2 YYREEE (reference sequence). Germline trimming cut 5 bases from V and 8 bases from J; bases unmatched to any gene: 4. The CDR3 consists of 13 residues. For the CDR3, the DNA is TGTGCCAGCAGGACAGGGGGTGAGGAAAAACTGTTTTTT. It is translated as CASRTGGEEKLFF.

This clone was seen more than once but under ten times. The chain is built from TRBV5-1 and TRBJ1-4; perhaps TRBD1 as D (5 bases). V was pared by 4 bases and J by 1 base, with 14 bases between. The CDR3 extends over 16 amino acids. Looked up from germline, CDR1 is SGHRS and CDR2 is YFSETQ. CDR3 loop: CASSTTGSGTNEKLFF. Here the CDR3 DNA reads TGCGCCAGCAGCACTACAGGATCTGGAACTAATGAAAAACTGTTTTTT.

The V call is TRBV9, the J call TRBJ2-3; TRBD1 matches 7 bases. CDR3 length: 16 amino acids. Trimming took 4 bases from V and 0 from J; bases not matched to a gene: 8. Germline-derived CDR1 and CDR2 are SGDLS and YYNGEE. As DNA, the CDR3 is TGTGCCAGCAGCTTCCGGACAGGCCATAGCACAGATACGCAGTATTTT. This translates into CASSFRTGHSTDTQYF. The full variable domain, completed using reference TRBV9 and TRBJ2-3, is DSGVTQTPKHLITATGQRVTLRCSPRSGDLSVYWYQQSLDQGLQFLIQYYNGEERAKGNILERFSAQQFPDLHSELNLSSLELGDSALYFCASSFRTGHSTDTQYFGPGTRLTVL.

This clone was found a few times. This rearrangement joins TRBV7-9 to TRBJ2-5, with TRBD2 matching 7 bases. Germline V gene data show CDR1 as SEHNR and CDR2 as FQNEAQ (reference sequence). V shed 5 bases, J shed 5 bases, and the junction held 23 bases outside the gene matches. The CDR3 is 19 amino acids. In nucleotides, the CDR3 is TGTGCCAGCAGCCCCAGGCGGACTCTGCGGGAGATCGAGAGGGAGACCCAGTACTTC. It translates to CASSPRRTLREIERETQYF.

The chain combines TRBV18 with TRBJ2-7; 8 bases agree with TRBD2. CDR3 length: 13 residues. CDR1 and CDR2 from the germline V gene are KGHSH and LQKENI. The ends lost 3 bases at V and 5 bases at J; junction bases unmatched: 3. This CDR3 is CASSPTAGDEQYF. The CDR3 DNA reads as TGTGCCAGCTCACCTACAGCGGGAGACGAGCAGTACTTC.

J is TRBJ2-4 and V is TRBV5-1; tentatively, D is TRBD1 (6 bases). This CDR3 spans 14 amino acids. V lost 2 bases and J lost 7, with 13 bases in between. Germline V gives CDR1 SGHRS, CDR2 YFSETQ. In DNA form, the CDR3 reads TGCGCCAGCAGCTTAACCAGGACAGACAACATTCAGTACTTC. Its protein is CASSLTRTDNIQYF.

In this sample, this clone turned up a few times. The CDR3 here is CASSPGQTYYGYTF. DNA of the CDR3: TGCGCCAGCAGCCCCGGACAGACTTACTATGGCTACACCTTC. The chain is built from TRBV5-1 and TRBJ1-2, with D possibly matching TRBD1 (6 bases). The CDR3 totals 14 residues. With 4 bases removed from V and 3 bases from J, the gap between germline ends came to 13 bases. Germline V gives CDR1 SGHRS, CDR2 YFSETQ. Full variable domain (outside the CDR3, taken from reference TRBV5-1 and TRBJ1-2): KAGVTQTPRYLIKTRGQQVTLSCSPISGHRSVSWYQQTPGQGLQFLFEYFSETQRNKGNFPGRFSGRQFSNSRSEMNVSTLELGDSALYLCASSPGQTYYGYTFGSGTRLTVV.

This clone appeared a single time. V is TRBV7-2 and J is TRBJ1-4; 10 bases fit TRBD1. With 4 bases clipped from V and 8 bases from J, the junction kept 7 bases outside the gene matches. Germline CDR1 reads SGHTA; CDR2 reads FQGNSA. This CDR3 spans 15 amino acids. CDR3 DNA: TGTGCCAGCAGCTACACCGGGACAGGGGACGAAAAACTGTTTTTT. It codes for CASSYTGTGDEKLFF.

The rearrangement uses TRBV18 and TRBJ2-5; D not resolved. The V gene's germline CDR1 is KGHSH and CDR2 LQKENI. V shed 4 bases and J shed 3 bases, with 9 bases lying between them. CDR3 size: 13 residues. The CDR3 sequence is CASSRPSEETQYF. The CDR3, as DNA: TGTGCCAGCTCACGACCAAGCGAAGAGACCCAGTACTTC.

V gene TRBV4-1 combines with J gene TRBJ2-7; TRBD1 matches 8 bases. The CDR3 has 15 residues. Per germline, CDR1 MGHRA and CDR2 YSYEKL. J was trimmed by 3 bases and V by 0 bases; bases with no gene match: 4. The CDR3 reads CASSQDRTGFYEQYF. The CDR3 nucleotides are TGCGCCAGCAGCCAAGATAGGACAGGGTTCTACGAGCAGTACTTC.

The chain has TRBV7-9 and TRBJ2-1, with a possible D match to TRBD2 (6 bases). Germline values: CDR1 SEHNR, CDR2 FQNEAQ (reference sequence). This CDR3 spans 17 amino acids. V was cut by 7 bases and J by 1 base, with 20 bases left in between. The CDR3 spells CASTPVGGEGSYNEQFF. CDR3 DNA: TGTGCCAGCACCCCGGTGGGGGGAGAGGGTTCCTACAATGAGCAGTTCTTC.

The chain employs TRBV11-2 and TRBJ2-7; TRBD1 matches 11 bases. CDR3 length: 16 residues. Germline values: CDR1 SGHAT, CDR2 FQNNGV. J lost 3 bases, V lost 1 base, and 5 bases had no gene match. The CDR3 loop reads CASSLGGTGGGYEQYF. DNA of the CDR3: TGTGCCAGCAGCTTAGGAGGGACAGGGGGAGGCTACGAGCAGTACTTC. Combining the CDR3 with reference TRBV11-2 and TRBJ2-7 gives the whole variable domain EAGVAQSPRYKIIEKRQSVAFWCNPISGHATLYWYQQILGQGPKLLIQFQNNGVVDDSQLPKDRFSAERLKGVDSTLKIQPAKLEDSAVYLCASSLGGTGGGYEQYFGPGTRLTVT.

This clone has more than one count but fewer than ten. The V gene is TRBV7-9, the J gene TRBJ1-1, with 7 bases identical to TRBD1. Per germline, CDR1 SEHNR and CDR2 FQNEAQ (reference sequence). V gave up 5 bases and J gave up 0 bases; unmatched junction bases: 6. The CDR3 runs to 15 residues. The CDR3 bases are TGTGCCAGCAGCACGACAGGGACCATGAACACTGAAGCTTTCTTT. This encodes CASSTTGTMNTEAFF.

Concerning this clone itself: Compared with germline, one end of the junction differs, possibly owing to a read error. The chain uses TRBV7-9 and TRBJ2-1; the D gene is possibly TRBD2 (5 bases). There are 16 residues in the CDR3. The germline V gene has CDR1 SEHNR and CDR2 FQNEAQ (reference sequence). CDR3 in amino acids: CSSSYYRGAEHNEQFF. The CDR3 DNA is TGTTCCAGCAGCTACTACCGGGGAGCCGAACACAATGAGCAGTTCTTC.